These 16 T cell receptor beta chains came from one sample sequenced in a study of long-term antiretroviral therapy in people with HIV. immunoSEQ v3.0 was run at survey level. Only in-frame clones appear in the TCRdb table, and some are missing; sequencing was by immunoSEQ multiplex PCR. The sample has about 14,000 clones; approximately 86% are singletons. The sequencing used unsorted PBMCs, collected 6.2 years after starting antiretroviral therapy. Every receptor here comes from a man in his forties with HIV.

The chain couples TRBV7-9 to TRBJ2-1, with D maybe TRBD1 (6 bases). The germline V and J ends were trimmed by 5 bases and 9 bases, with 20 bases remaining between them. The CDR3 length is 15 residues. The germline gives CDR1 SEHNR, CDR2 FQNEAQ (reference sequence). The CDR3 coding sequence is TGTGCCAGCAGCGACGCCGGGACATTCTCTGTTGAGCAGTTCTTC. Amino acid sequence: CASSDAGTFSVEQFF. Full variable domain (missing parts from reference TRBV7-9 and TRBJ2-1): DTGVSQNPRHKITKRGQNVTFRCDPISEHNRLYWYRQTLGQGPEFLTYFQNEAQLEKSRLLSDRFSAERPKGSFSTLEIQRTEQGDSAMYLCASSDAGTFSVEQFFGPGTRLTVL.

The V and J genes are TRBV5-6 and TRBJ1-2, with D unresolved. CDR1 and CDR2 (germline): SGHDT, YYEEEE. Trimming took 0 bases from V and 5 from J, leaving 8 bases between them. The CDR3 extends over 13 amino acids. Here the CDR3 reads CASSLERGYGYTF. CDR3 coding DNA: TGTGCCAGCAGCTTGGAACGCGGTTATGGCTACACCTTC.

The rearrangement links TRBV7-9 to TRBJ2-3; TRBD1 aligns across 7 bases. V gave up 5 bases and J gave up 8 bases; unmatched junction bases: 10. In germline, CDR1 is SEHNR, CDR2 FQNEAQ (reference sequence). The CDR3 loop spans 14 amino acids. DNA for the CDR3: TGTGCCAGCAGCAAGACAGGGTCCCTTCCTACGCAGTATTTT. Residues: CASSKTGSLPTQYF.

This chain uses TRBV5-1 with TRBJ1-1, with a tentative D call TRBD1 (5 bases). The germline V and J ends were trimmed by 4 bases and 0 bases, with 16 bases remaining between them. This CDR3 comprises 16 residues. In germline, CDR1 is SGHRS, CDR2 YFSETQ. The CDR3 reads CASSAVPRGMNTEAFF. As DNA, the CDR3 is TGCGCCAGCAGCGCGGTACCCCGGGGCATGAACACTGAAGCTTTCTTT.

This clone is classed as medium-sized. This CDR3 reads CASSTTSEDTQYF. The CDR3, as DNA: TGTGCCAGCAGTACGACTAGCGAAGATACGCAGTATTTT. The chain recombines TRBV27 with TRBJ2-3; 8 bases line up with TRBD2. The CDR3 has 13 amino acids. Germline V gene data show CDR1 as MNHEY and CDR2 as SMNVEV (reference sequence). V was pared by 5 bases and J by 5 bases, with 3 bases of the junction left unmatched.

The chain employs TRBV27 and TRBJ1-1; perhaps TRBD1 as D (6 bases). V dropped 7 bases and J dropped 5 bases, with 17 bases sitting between them. CDR3 length equals 14 residues. The germline V gene encodes CDR1 MNHEY and CDR2 SMNVEV (reference sequence). The CDR3 sequence is CASIATGSRTEAFF. The CDR3 coding sequence is TGTGCCAGCATCGCTACAGGGTCAAGGACTGAAGCTTTCTTT.

This chain joins TRBV5-1 and TRBJ2-3; D is unclear. The V gene lost 1 base and the J gene lost 0 bases, with 6 bases spanning the gap. This CDR3 comprises 14 residues. Germline V lookup: CDR1 SGHRS, CDR2 YFSETQ. The CDR3 region is CASSLSDSTDTQYF. The DNA for the CDR3 is TGCGCCAGCAGCTTGAGTGACAGCACAGATACGCAGTATTTT.

The chain carries TRBV9 and TRBJ1-1; D is uncertain. Germline lookup yields CDR1 SGDLS and CDR2 YYNGEE. The ends were cut back, 6 bases at V and 0 bases at J, with 12 bases in the middle. The CDR3 is 14 amino acids. The CDR3 is CASTAGNLNTEAFF. The CDR3 coding sequence is TGTGCCAGCACCGCGGGCAACTTGAACACTGAAGCTTTCTTT.

The J gene is TRBJ2-1, the V gene TRBV4-2; D gene ambiguous. This CDR3 is 17 amino acids long. Germline-derived CDR1 and CDR2 are LGHNA and YNFKEQ. The V gene lost 0 bases and the J gene lost 4 bases, with 16 bases spanning the gap. The CDR3 region is CASSQEGWKGVYNEQFF. The CDR3, as DNA: TGTGCCAGCAGCCAAGAAGGGTGGAAGGGCGTGTACAATGAGCAGTTCTTC.

This clone was recorded once. The chain uses TRBV4-2 and TRBJ2-5; the D gene is possibly TRBD2 (5 bases). CDR1 is LGHNA and CDR2 is YNFKEQ in the germline V gene. The CDR3 is 15 residues long. Trimming took off 4 bases at V and 1 base at J, with 13 bases between the two ends. As DNA, the CDR3 is TGTGCCAGCAGCCCTCTGACTACACCCCAAGAGACCCAGTACTTC. It yields the protein CASSPLTTPQETQYF.

Only a few counts were recorded for this clone. The chain combines TRBV15 with TRBJ2-4; 13 nucleotides agree with TRBD2. The germline CDR1 and CDR2 sequences are LNHNV and YYDKDF (reference sequence). J gave up 9 bases and V 1 base, and 0 bases lay outside the gene matches. The CDR3 is made up of 14 amino acids. The CDR3 DNA reads TGTGCCACCAGCAGAGGACTAGCGGGAGGCATTCAGTACTTC. Residues: CATSRGLAGGIQYF.

The V call is TRBV29-1, the J call TRBJ2-2; D not certain. The germline CDR1 and CDR2 sequences are SQVTM and ANQGSEA. This CDR3 spans 12 amino acids. V was shortened by 5 bases and J by 0 bases, with 4 bases between the two germline ends. CDR3 in DNA: TGCAGCGTTCTAGCGAACACCGGGGAGCTGTTTTTT. As protein: CSVLANTGELFF.

V is TRBV9 and J is TRBJ2-7; 10 nucleotides line up with TRBD2. In germline, CDR1 is SGDLS, CDR2 YYNGEE. CDR3 length: 15 amino acids. The V segment lost 3 bases and the J segment 0 bases; nucleotides outside the gene matches: 3. In DNA form, the CDR3 reads TGTGCCAGCAGCGCATCTAGCGGGAGCTCCTACGAGCAGTACTTC. Encoded protein: CASSASSGSSYEQYF.

V and J are TRBV7-6 and TRBJ1-1, with D uncertain. V lost 1 base and J lost 2, with 14 bases in between. Looked up from germline, CDR1 is SGHVS and CDR2 is FNYEAQ. This CDR3 is 16 amino acids long. This CDR3 reads CASSLEGRRINTEAFF. In nucleotides, the CDR3 is TGTGCCAGCAGCTTAGAAGGTAGACGGATAAACACTGAAGCTTTCTTT.

The chain joins TRBV9 to TRBJ2-3, with a weak D call TRBD1 (5 bases). V was cut by 0 bases and J by 2 bases, with 13 bases left in between. CDR3 size: 16 residues. Per the germline V gene, CDR1 is SGDLS and CDR2 is YYNGEE. The CDR3 sequence is CASSVVGARHTDTQYF. Here the CDR3 DNA reads TGTGCCAGCAGCGTAGTAGGGGCACGCCACACAGATACGCAGTATTTT.

DNA for the CDR3: TGCGCCAGCAGTGAGTCGAGAGCGGATCAGCCCCAGCATTTT. Translation: CASSESRADQPQHF. V usage is TRBV10-2 and J usage is TRBJ1-5, with unresolved D. V gave up 0 bases and J gave up 5 bases, with 8 bases separating them. The CDR3 sequence is 14 residues long. CDR1 and CDR2 from the germline V gene are WSHSY and SAAADI.